This T cell receptor (beta chain) was identified during a study of Ad26.COV2.S vaccination and SARS-CoV-2 variants. The CDR3 has 12 amino acids. The V end was cut by 4 bases, the J end by 5 bases, with 5 bases between. Per germline, CDR1 MDHEN and CDR2 SYDVKM. Produced via immunoSEQ multiplex PCR; TCRdb's table is partial and in-frame only. Among roughly 460,000 clones listed, about nine tenths were seen once. Treatment noted: roughly 18 received Ad26.COV2.S at low or high dose, single or two shots; about five received placebo; per-sample allocation not given. Day 63 following the first vaccine or placebo injection was when the samples were taken. This clone has only one observation.

The TCR originated in a person between 18 and 59 years old who received the Ad26.COV2.S COVID-19 vaccine or a placebo. Sequencing used peripheral blood, obtained in a trial of Ad26.COV2.S vaccine versus placebo. The chain links TRBV28 to TRBJ2-2; D not resolved. CDR3 in DNA: TGTGCCAGCAGTTCTTGGACCGGGGAGCTGTTTTTT. The encoded protein is CASSSWTGELFF.